Below are 2 T cell receptor beta chains sequenced from a single sample in a study of shared T cell receptors in the human thymus. The method was immunoSEQ multiplex PCR; TCRdb's version includes in-frame clones alone and lacks a portion of them. The sample holds roughly 710,000 clones, approximately 83% seen once. This same sample was also part of a study on human thymus T cells.

Sequencing input: thymocytes. Source of these receptors: a girl less than two years old with a congenital heart defect.

The chain uses TRBV27 and TRBJ2-1, with 8 bases that match TRBD2. The CDR3 consists of 14 residues. V lost 10 bases and J lost 8; bases outside the gene matches: 13. Germline V gives CDR1 MNHEY, CDR2 SMNVEV (reference sequence). The CDR3 reads CATRTSPERDEQFF. For the CDR3, the DNA is TGTGCCACCCGGACTAGCCCGGAGCGAGATGAGCAGTTCTTC.

This chain connects TRBV19 to TRBJ1-5, with 10 bases identical to TRBD1. The junction had 6 bases not matched to a gene; V was cut back by 1 base and J by 3 bases. Per the germline V gene, CDR1 is LNHDA and CDR2 is SQIVND (reference sequence). This CDR3 is built from 17 residues. CDR3 coding DNA: TGTGCCAGTAGTATAGTAATGGGACAGGGGAACAATCAGCCCCAGCATTTT. Protein sequence: CASSIVMGQGNNQPQHF.